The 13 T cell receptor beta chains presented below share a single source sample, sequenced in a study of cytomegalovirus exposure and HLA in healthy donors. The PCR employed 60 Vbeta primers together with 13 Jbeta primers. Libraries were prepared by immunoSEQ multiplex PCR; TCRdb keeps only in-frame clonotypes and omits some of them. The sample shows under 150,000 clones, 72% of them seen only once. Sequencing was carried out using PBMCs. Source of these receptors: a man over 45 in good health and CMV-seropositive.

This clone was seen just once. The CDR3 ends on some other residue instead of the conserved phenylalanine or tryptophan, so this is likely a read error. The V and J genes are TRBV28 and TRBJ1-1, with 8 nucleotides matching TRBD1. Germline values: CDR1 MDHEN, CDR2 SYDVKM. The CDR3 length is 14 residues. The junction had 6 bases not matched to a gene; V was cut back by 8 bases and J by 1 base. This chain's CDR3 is CASLTGVWNTEAFL. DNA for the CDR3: TGTGCCAGCCTGACAGGGGTATGGAACACTGAAGCTTTCCTT.

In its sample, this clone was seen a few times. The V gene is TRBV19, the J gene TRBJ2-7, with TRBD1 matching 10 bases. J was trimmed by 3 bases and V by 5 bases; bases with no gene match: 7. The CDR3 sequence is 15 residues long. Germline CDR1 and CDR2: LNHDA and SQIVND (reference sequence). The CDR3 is CASSPKTGGNYEQYF. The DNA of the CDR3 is TGTGCCAGTAGTCCCAAGACAGGGGGCAACTACGAGCAGTACTTC. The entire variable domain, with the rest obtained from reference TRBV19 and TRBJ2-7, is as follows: DGGITQSPKYLFRKEGQNVTLSCEQNLNHDAMYWYRQDPGQGLRLIYYSQIVNDFQKGDIAEGYSVSREKKESFPLTVTSAQKNPTAFYLCASSPKTGGNYEQYFGPGTRLTVT.

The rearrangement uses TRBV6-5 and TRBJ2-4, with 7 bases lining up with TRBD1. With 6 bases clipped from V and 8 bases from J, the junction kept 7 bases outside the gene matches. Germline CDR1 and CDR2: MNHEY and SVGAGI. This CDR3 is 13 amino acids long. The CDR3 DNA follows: TGTGCCAGCAGCTACGACAGGGAATACATTCAGTACTTC. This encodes CASSYDREYIQYF.

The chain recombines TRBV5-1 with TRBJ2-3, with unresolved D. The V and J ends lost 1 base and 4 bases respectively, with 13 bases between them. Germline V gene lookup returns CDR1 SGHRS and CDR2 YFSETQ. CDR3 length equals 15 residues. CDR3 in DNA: TGCGCCAGCAGCTTGCACGAGCTGTCGCCAGATACGCAGTATTTT. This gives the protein CASSLHELSPDTQYF.

In nucleotides, the CDR3 is TGCGCCAGCAGCCCTAGGACTAGCGGGAGCCTATACAATGAGCAGTTCTTC. This translates into CASSPRTSGSLYNEQFF. The chain employs TRBV4-1 and TRBJ2-1; TRBD2 matches at 13 bases. CDR3 length equals 17 residues. The V gene's germline CDR1 is MGHRA and CDR2 YSYEKL. Trimming took 4 bases from V and 4 from J; bases not matched to a gene: 7.

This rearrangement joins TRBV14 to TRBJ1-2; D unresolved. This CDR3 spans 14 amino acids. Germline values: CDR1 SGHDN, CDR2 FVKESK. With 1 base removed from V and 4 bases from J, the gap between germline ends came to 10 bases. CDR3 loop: CASSQVDSIYGYTF. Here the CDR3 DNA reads TGTGCCAGCAGCCAAGTAGACTCGATCTATGGCTACACCTTC. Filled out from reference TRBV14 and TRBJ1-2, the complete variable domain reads EAGVTQFPSHSVIEKGQTVTLRCDPISGHDNLYWYRRVMGKEIKFLLHFVKESKQDESGMPNNRFLAERTGGTYSTLKVQPAELEDSGVYFCASSQVDSIYGYTFGSGTRLTVV.

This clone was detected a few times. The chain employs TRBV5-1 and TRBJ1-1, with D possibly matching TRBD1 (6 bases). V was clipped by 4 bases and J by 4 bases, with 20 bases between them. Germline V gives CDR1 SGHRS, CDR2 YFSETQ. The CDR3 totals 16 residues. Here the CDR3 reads CASSATGWNRGTEAFF. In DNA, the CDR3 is TGCGCCAGCAGCGCTACAGGGTGGAATAGGGGCACTGAAGCTTTCTTT.

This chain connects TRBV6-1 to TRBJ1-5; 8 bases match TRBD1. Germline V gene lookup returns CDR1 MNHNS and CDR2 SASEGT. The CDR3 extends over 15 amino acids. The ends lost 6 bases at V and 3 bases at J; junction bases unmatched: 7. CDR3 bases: TGTGCCAGCAGGACGGACAGGGCGACCAATCAGCCCCAGCATTTT. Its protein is CASRTDRATNQPQHF.

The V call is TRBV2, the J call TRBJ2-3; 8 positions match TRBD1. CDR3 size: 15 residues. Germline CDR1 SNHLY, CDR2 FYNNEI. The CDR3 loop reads CASRPTGVSTDTQYF. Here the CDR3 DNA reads TGTGCGAGCCGGCCGACAGGGGTTAGCACAGATACGCAGTATTTT.

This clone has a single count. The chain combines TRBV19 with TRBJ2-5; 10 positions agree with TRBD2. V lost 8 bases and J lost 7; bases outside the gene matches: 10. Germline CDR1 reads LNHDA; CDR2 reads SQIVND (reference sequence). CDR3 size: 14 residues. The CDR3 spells CASRGLAGAGTQYF. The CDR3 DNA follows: TGTGCCAGTCGTGGGCTAGCGGGAGCGGGGACCCAGTACTTC.

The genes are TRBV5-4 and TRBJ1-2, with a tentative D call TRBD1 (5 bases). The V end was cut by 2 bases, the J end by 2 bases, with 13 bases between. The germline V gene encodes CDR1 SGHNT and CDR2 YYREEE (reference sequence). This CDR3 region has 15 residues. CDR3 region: CASSFEGAGNYGYTF. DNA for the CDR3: TGTGCCAGCAGCTTTGAAGGGGCCGGAAACTATGGCTACACCTTC. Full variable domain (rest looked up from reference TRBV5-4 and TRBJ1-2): ETGVTQSPTHLIKTRGQQVTLRCSSQSGHNTVSWYQQALGQGPQFIFQYYREEENGRGNFPPRFSGLQFPNYSSELNVNALELDDSALYLCASSFEGAGNYGYTFGSGTRLTVV.

CDR3 residues: CASSYGQGRDTQYF. CDR3 DNA sequence: TGTGCCAGCAGTTACGGACAGGGCAGAGATACGCAGTATTTT. This chain joins TRBV6-5 and TRBJ2-3, with 8 bases fitting TRBD1. The CDR3 length is 14 residues. V was pared by 2 bases and J by 5 bases, with 3 bases of the junction left unmatched. Germline V gene lookup returns CDR1 MNHEY and CDR2 SVGAGI.

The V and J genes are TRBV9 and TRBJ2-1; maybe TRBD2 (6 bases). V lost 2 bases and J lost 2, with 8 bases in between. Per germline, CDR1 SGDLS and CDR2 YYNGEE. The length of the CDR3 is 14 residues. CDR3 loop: CASSVWGAYNEQFF. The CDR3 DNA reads TGTGCCAGCAGCGTTTGGGGGGCCTACAATGAGCAGTTCTTC.